This T cell receptor beta chain was captured by sequencing in a study of blood T cell repertoires in COVID-19. This CDR3 region has 16 residues. V shed 3 bases and J 10 bases; nucleotides not matched to a gene: 10. CDR1 and CDR2 (germline): MDHEN, SYDVKM. Assay: immunoSEQ multiplex PCR; the TCRdb copy retains only in-frame clones and omits some. The data contain around 250,000 clones, 82% of them singletons. The gene calls are TRBV28 and TRBJ1-6; 9 bases align to TRBD1. This receptor was obtained from a woman under 30 with acute or convalescent COVID-19. Material: peripheral blood. The CDR3 bases are TGTGCCAGCAGTTTTTTGACCGGGACAGGGTCCTCACCCCTCCACTTT. Its translation: CASSFLTGTGSSPLHF.